This T cell receptor (beta chain) was sequenced for a study of PD-1 blockade in mismatch repair-deficient tumors (dated by TCRdb to the late 2010s). For the wider study: Between September 2013 and September 2016, the trial enrolled about 86 consecutive patients with over 10 mismatch repair-deficient cancer types, every one of whom had been previously treated and was progressing. Tumor-associated T cell clones in the peripheral blood of patients responding to PD-1 blockade were tracked using deep sequencing of TCR CDR3 regions. The paper's findings and limits, for the study overall: Tumor-resident clones, often undetectable in blood before treatment, expanded rapidly after pembrolizumab and then contracted, generally before radiologic responses.

Note on this clone: Its antigen specificity is not known. Per-nucleotide qualities are absent, and no much larger clonotype sits a single base away.

Library method: the immunoSEQ multiplex PCR assay. As stored in TCRdb, this immuneACCESS dataset retains in-frame rearrangements with V and J assigned. A fraction of the clones does not appear; measured against another copy, unresolved V genes explain less than half of the discrepancy, and the remainder lacks a known reason. Within this sample are around 62,000 clones, with approximately 78% of them counted one time only. Jointly, the top ten make up roughly 5% of the sample. For each enrolled patient, mismatch repair deficiency was established using either polymerase chain reaction or immunohistochemistry. A few patients who responded to pembrolizumab therapy underwent TCR sequencing. Pembrolizumab PD-1 blockade was prospectively tested in advanced mismatch repair-deficient cancers, regardless of tissue of origin, in the phase II trial. Peripheral blood T cell samples were gathered serially, both before PD-1 blockade started and at multiple time points afterward. The timing of each blood sample was reported as weeks after the first dose of pembrolizumab.

The starting material was peripheral blood, obtained 2 weeks after starting pembrolizumab. This TCR came from an adult with mismatch repair-deficient cancer.

The CDR3 region reads CASSEGTGGRGYTF. The DNA sequence is as follows: TGTGCCAGCAGCGAAGGGACAGGGGGCCGGGGCTACACCTTC. This chain is built from TRBV9 and TRBJ1-2; TRBD1 fits 12 bases in the junction. Looking up the germline V gene yields CDR1 SGDLS and CDR2 YYNGEE. At the junction V is shortened by 3 bases and J by 8 bases; bases outside the gene matches: 5. The CDR3 has 14 amino acids, counting the end cysteine and phenylalanine. Just the 42-base CDR3 DNA is kept, in frame starting at base 1.